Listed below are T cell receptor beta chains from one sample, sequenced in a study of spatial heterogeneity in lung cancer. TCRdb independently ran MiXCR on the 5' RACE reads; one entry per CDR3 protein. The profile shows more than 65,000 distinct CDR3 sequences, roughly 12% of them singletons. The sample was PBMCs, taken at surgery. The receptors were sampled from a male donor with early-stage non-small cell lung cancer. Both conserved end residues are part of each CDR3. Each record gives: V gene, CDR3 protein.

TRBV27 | CASTSTPSYGYTF
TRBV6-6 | CASSYRDRGSYEQYF
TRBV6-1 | CASSEDRLDEKLFF
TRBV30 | CAGLGAYSYEQYF
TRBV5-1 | CASSFGLAGIDEQYF
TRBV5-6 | CASSPGLAGVYEQYF
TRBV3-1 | CASSQDRDRVNEQYF
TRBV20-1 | CSARLGGGTQYF
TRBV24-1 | CATSDSVGSVDEQYF
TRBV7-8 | CASSPVGVHFADTQYF